These T cell receptor beta chains were read from a single sample in a study of cytomegalovirus exposure and HLA in healthy donors. Sequenced by immunoSEQ multiplex PCR; TCRdb stores in-frame clones only, minus some. Of around 130,000 clones listed, around 86% are singletons. Sequencing was performed on PBMCs. Receptors were obtained from a female donor in good health and CMV-seronegative. The CDR3 runs from the conserved cysteine through the conserved F or W. A D gene is named only where the DNA matches it firmly. Only part of the rows carry a size: once, few, many, or a class if the clone is expanded.

D	V	length	J	size	DNA	CDR3
-	TRBV29-1	12	TRBJ1-2	-	TGCAGCGTTGTTGGGGAGTCCTATGGCTACACCTTC	CSVVGESYGYTF
TRBD2	TRBV28	16	TRBJ2-3	-	TGTGCCAGCAGTTGGACAGGGACTAGCGGGGCAGATACGCAGTATTTT	CASSWTGTSGADTQYF
TRBD1	TRBV9	13	TRBJ2-7	-	TGTGCCAGCAGCCCCTCAGGGGGCCACCGGCAGTACTTC	CASSPSGGHRQYF
-	TRBV6-1	14	TRBJ2-7	-	TGTGCCAGCAGTGAAGCTGGAGGGTACTACGAGCAGTACTTC	CASSEAGGYYEQYF
TRBD1	TRBV19	15	TRBJ2-5	few	TGTGCCAGTAGCTTTATCGGGACAGGGAAAGAGACCCAGTACTTC	CASSFIGTGKETQYF
-	TRBV11-1	16	TRBJ2-1	-	TGTGCCAGCAGCCAGCGAGGAGAAAGCTCCTACAATGAGCAGTTCTTC	CASSQRGESSYNEQFF
TRBD1	TRBV5-1	15	TRBJ2-5	few	TGCGCCAGCAGCCGATTTGGACAGGGTAGGGAGACCCAGTACTTC	CASSRFGQGRETQYF
-	TRBV11-2	14	TRBJ2-7	-	TGTGCCAGCAGCCCCGCCCCAGGGACCTACGAGCAGTACTTC	CASSPAPGTYEQYF
TRBD1	TRBV7-9	17	TRBJ1-1	-	TGTGCCAGCAGCCTGGCCCCACCGGGACAGGGGGTCTCTGAAGCTTTCTTT	CASSLAPPGQGVSEAFF
-	TRBV7-7	13	TRBJ1-1	-	TGTGCCAGCAGCCGACAGCTGAACACTGAAGCTTTCTTT	CASSRQLNTEAFF
-	TRBV2	15	TRBJ1-4	-	TGTGCCAGCACCCGCCAACGACAGTTTAATGAAAAACTGTTTTTT	CASTRQRQFNEKLFF
-	TRBV5-8	12	TRBJ2-1	-	TGTGCCAGCAGCTTGGCGGACAATGAGCAGTTCTTC	CASSLADNEQFF
-	TRBV6-6	16	TRBJ1-5	-	TGTGCCAGCAGTTACTCAGGGGAGGGGAGCAATCAGCCCCAGCATTTT	CASSYSGEGSNQPQHF
TRBD1	TRBV25-1	14	TRBJ2-5	once	TGTGCCAGCAGTGACCCACAGGGGCCGGAGACCCAGTACTTC	CASSDPQGPETQYF
TRBD1	TRBV2	14	TRBJ1-5	-	TGTGCCAGCAGTAGGACAGGGGGAAACCAGCCCCAGCATTTT	CASSRTGGNQPQHF
TRBD1	TRBV5-4	16	TRBJ1-1	-	TGTGCCAGCAGCTGGGGGACAGGGGGATTGAACACTGAAGCTTTCTTT	CASSWGTGGLNTEAFF
TRBD2	TRBV13	15	TRBJ2-1	-	TGTGCCAGCAGCTTACGACGGGAGGTTCTCAATGAGCAGTTCTTC	CASSLRREVLNEQFF
TRBD1	TRBV4-1	12	TRBJ2-1	-	TGCGCCAGCAGCCAGACAGGGGGCGGTCGGTTCTTC	CASSQTGGGRFF
TRBD1	TRBV28	16	TRBJ1-3	-	TGTGCCAGCAGTTTACCGGGACAGACCTCTGGAAACACCATATATTTT	CASSLPGQTSGNTIYF
TRBD1	TRBV5-1	15	TRBJ1-1	-	TGCGCCAGCAGCCTCAGACAGGGGTGGAACACTGAAGCTTTCTTT	CASSLRQGWNTEAFF
TRBD2	TRBV6-1	17	TRBJ2-2	few	TGTGCCAGCAGTGGGGGACTAGCGGGAGGGCCGGGCGGGGAGCTGTTTTTT	CASSGGLAGGPGGELFF
TRBD2	TRBV5-1	16	TRBJ2-2	-	TGCGCCAGCAGCTTGTACCTAGCGGGGAACACCGGGGAGCTGTTTTTT	CASSLYLAGNTGELFF
-	TRBV27	14	TRBJ1-2	few	TGTGCCAGCACCCAGCCCGGGGGGGGCTATGGCTACACCTTC	CASTQPGGGYGYTF
-	TRBV6-1	16	TRBJ1-4	few	TGTGCCAGCAGTGAAGGGTGGGGCTCAACTAATGAAAAACTGTTTTTT	CASSEGWGSTNEKLFF
TRBD2	TRBV6-5	15	TRBJ2-7	few	TGTGCCAGCAGCGCTAGCGGGTCCAGCTCCTACGAGCAGTACTTC	CASSASGSSSYEQYF
-	TRBV4-1	15	TRBJ1-3	-	TGCGCCAGCAGCCAACTTCTCGGGTCGGGAAACACCATATATTTT	CASSQLLGSGNTIYF
-	TRBV7-9	13	TRBJ2-3	-	TGTGCCAGCAGCCCCCGACTGTTAGATACGCAGTATTTT	CASSPRLLDTQYF
-	TRBV15	16	TRBJ2-1	once	TGTGCCACCAGCAGAGATGCAGGGTACTCCTACAATGAGCAGTTCTTC	CATSRDAGYSYNEQFF
TRBD1	TRBV6-1	14	TRBJ1-2	-	TGTGCCAGCAGTGAAGTGGGACAGGGGTATGGCTACACCTTC	CASSEVGQGYGYTF
-	TRBV6-1	16	TRBJ1-3	-	TGTGCCAGCAGTGAAAGGGGCAGGGCCTCTGGAAACACCATATATTTT	CASSERGRASGNTIYF
TRBD1	TRBV9	17	TRBJ1-1	-	TGTGCCAGCAGCGTAGAGGGACAGCGAGGCATGAACACTGAAGCTTTCTTT	CASSVEGQRGMNTEAFF
-	TRBV14	11	TRBJ2-3	-	TGTGCCACCCCTTACACAGATACGCAGTATTTT	CATPYTDTQYF
TRBD1	TRBV7-9	12	TRBJ2-7	-	TGTGCCAGCAGTTCACAGGGGAGCGAGCAGTACTTC	CASSSQGSEQYF
TRBD1	TRBV29-1	16	TRBJ2-1	-	TGCAGCGTAATCCTACAGGGGAGTCCCTCCTACAATGAGCAGTTCTTC	CSVILQGSPSYNEQFF
TRBD2	TRBV10-1	14	TRBJ2-1	-	TGCGCCAGCAGCGTAGCGGGAGGAAGAAATGAGCAGTTCTTC	CASSVAGGRNEQFF
TRBD1	TRBV29-1	15	TRBJ1-2	-	TGCAGCGTCGAATCTCTGGGACAGGGGCTTAATGGCTACACCTTC	CSVESLGQGLNGYTF
-	TRBV6-1	19	TRBJ2-1	-	TGTGCCAGCAGTGAAGCGGGTAGGAGTAGGGGATCCCTTTGGGATGAGCAGTTCTTC	CASSEAGRSRGSLWDEQFF
-	TRBV25-1	14	TRBJ2-1	-	TGTGCCAGCAGTCGGAGTGGGGCATACAATGAGCAGTTCTTC	CASSRSGAYNEQFF
TRBD1	TRBV7-6	16	TRBJ2-5	-	TGTGCCAGCAGCTTAAAGGCCAGGGGGCTGGGAGAGACCCAGTACTTC	CASSLKARGLGETQYF
-	TRBV27	12	TRBJ2-3	-	TGTGCCAGCCGCGGTAGCACAGATACGCAGTATTTT	CASRGSTDTQYF
TRBD2	TRBV6-5	15	TRBJ2-1	-	TGTGCCAGCAGGACGGGACTAGCGGGAGTCGGTGAGCAGTTCTTC	CASRTGLAGVGEQFF
TRBD1	TRBV28	15	TRBJ2-7	-	TGTGCCAGCAGTTCGCCGGGACAGGGGGCTAACGAGCAGTACTTC	CASSSPGQGANEQYF
-	TRBV4-1	18	TRBJ2-6	-	TGCGCCAGCAGCCAAGGACAGGGAGGCATGTCTGGGGCCAACGTCCTGACTTTC	CASSQGQGGMSGANVLTF
-	TRBV2	13	TRBJ2-7	-	TGTGCCAGCAGTGAACAGGGGAGCCACGAGCAGTACTTC	CASSEQGSHEQYF
-	TRBV2	16	TRBJ2-3	-	TGTGCCAGCAGTGACCAGGGACTGGGGAGCACAGATACGCAGTATTTT	CASSDQGLGSTDTQYF
TRBD1	TRBV6-5	14	TRBJ1-2	-	TGTGCCAGCAGTTCCCTGGACAGGAACTATGGCTACACCTTC	CASSSLDRNYGYTF
TRBD1	TRBV30	13	TRBJ2-3	-	TGTGCCTGGAGGCAGGGGGCGCAAGATACGCAGTATTTT	CAWRQGAQDTQYF
-	TRBV18	18	TRBJ2-1	few	TGTGCCAGCTCACCAGAAATGTTCGGGGGACTCGAGGCAAATGAGCAGTTCTTC	CASSPEMFGGLEANEQFF
TRBD1	TRBV5-8	15	TRBJ1-4	-	TGTGCCAGCAGCGAAGGGGACAGGAAGAATGAAAAACTGTTTTTT	CASSEGDRKNEKLFF
TRBD1	TRBV5-1	14	TRBJ1-2	few	TGCGCCAGCAGCTCCGGGACAGGGAGTTATGGCTACACCTTC	CASSSGTGSYGYTF
TRBD1	TRBV6-5	14	TRBJ1-4	few	TGTGCCAGCAGACTGACAGGGGGGAATGAAAAACTGTTTTTT	CASRLTGGNEKLFF
-	TRBV4-1	15	TRBJ1-2	-	TGCGCCAGCAGCCAAGTTGGGGGGGTCGGCTATGGCTACACCTTC	CASSQVGGVGYGYTF
TRBD1	TRBV6-5	15	TRBJ1-2	-	TGTGCCAGCAGGCCCCCGGGACAGGGGGCCTATGGCTACACCTTC	CASRPPGQGAYGYTF
TRBD1	TRBV10-3	15	TRBJ2-3	-	TGTGCCATCAGCCGGCCGGGACAGGTCACAGATACGCAGTATTTT	CAISRPGQVTDTQYF
-	TRBV2	15	TRBJ1-5	-	TGTGCCAGCAGTCAGCAGGGCGCGCGCAATCAGCCCCAGCATTTT	CASSQQGARNQPQHF